This TCR beta chain was identified in a study of cytomegalovirus exposure and HLA in healthy donors. Study findings and constraints: The authors later found TCR association rates varying by HLA locus, with DRB1 most and HLA-C fewest. An analysis that was carried out later associated 17,000 or so TCR beta sequences with HLA alleles at 0.05 false discovery rate.

This clone occurred a few times. Its target is unknown. PCR employed 60 Vbeta and 13 Jbeta primers. The assay was immunoSEQ multiplex PCR, and TCRdb's table has in-frame clones only and misses some. The data contain around 140,000 clones, roughly three fifths of them singletons. This CDR3 has 13 residues. Germline lookup yields CDR1 GTSNPN and CDR2 SVGIG (reference sequence). The V and J ends lost 3 bases and 6 bases respectively, with 14 bases between them. The chain has TRBV30 and TRBJ2-5; D perhaps matches TRBD1 (6 bases). The sequence came from a middle-aged woman in good health and CMV-seronegative. What was sequenced was PBMCs. The CDR3 reads CAWRVQGPKTQYF. CDR3 nucleotide sequence: TGTGCCTGGAGAGTTCAGGGGCCCAAGACCCAGTACTTC.